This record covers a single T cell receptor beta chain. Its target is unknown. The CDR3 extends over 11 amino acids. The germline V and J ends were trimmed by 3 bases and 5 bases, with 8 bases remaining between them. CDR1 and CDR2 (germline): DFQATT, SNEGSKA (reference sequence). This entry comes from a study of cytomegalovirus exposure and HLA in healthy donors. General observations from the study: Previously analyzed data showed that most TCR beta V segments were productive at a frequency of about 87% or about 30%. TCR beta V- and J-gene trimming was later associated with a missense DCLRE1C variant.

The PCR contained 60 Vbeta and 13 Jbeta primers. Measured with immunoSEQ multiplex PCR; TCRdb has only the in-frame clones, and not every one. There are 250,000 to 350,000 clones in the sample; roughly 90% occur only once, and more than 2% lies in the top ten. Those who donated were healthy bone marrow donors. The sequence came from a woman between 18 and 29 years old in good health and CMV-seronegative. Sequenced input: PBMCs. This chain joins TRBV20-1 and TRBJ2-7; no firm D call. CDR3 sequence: CSASGGNEQYF. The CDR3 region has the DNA TGCAGTGCTAGTGGCGGCAACGAGCAGTACTTC.